These 9 T cell receptor beta chains came from one sample sequenced in a study of T cell repertoires in cytomegalovirus infection. Via MiXCR, TCRdb re-called the reads, giving one row per CDR3 protein. The repertoire holds about 460,000 distinct CDR3 sequences, with over 9% as singletons. Sequencing input: PBMCs. These receptors were taken from a human donor in good health (CMV status not recorded). Some clones in this sample may be carry-over from other donors' samples.

This clonotype was detected many times. This sequence joins TRBV27 and TRBJ2-1; the D call may be TRBD1 or TRBD2 (6 bases each). Germline V gene data show CDR1 as MNHEY and CDR2 as SMNVEV (reference sequence). V lost 0 bases and J 8 bases, leaving 11 bases between the germline ends. CDR3 length equals 14 residues. The DNA of the CDR3 is TGTGCCAGCAGTTTATCGAGGGGGGAGGATGAGCAGTTCTTC. Amino acids: CASSLSRGEDEQFF.

This clonotype appeared many times. J is TRBJ2-3 and V is TRBV28; tentatively, D is TRBD1 (6 bases). The CDR3 has 15 residues. CDR1 is MDHEN and CDR2 is SYDVKM in the germline V gene. The V end lost 6 bases, the J end lost 3 bases, and 16 bases lay between the germline ends. The CDR3 is CASRGLGARTDTQYF. In DNA, the CDR3 is TGTGCCAGCAGAGGCCTGGGGGCGCGGACAGATACGCAGTATTTT.

This clonotype has just one count. One base away lies a much larger clone, so this may be a sequencing read error. Given the absence of the conserved phenylalanine or tryptophan at the CDR3 end, a read error is likely. This rearrangement joins TRBV28 to TRBJ2-1, with TRBD2 as a possible D gene (6 bases). The CDR3 covers 15 residues. V lost 5 bases, J lost 5 bases, and 16 bases lay in between. Germline V gene lookup returns CDR1 MDHEN and CDR2 SYDVKM. CDR3: CASSPGDLRNNEQFL. CDR3 bases: TGTGCCAGCAGTCCGGGGGACCTACGAAACAATGAGCAGTTCTTA.

The chain joins TRBV15 to TRBJ2-3; unclear D gene. CDR3 length equals 16 residues. The germline V gene encodes CDR1 LNHNV and CDR2 YYDKDF (reference sequence). The ends were cut back, 0 bases at V and 2 bases at J, with 12 bases in the middle. The CDR3 coding sequence is TGTGCCACCAGCAGAGAACCCCGAGGCACCACAGATACGCAGTATTTT. Protein: CATSREPRGTTDTQYF.

This clonotype was detected ten times or more. The rearrangement links TRBV7-6 to TRBJ2-2; 10 bases match TRBD1. The J segment lost 2 bases and the V segment lost 5 bases, leaving 14 bases of the junction unmatched. Per germline, CDR1 SGHVS and CDR2 FNYEAQ. The CDR3 covers 19 residues. The CDR3 is CASSRSGTGVGVNTGELFF. CDR3 DNA: TGTGCCAGCAGCCGATCCGGGACAGGGGTTGGAGTAAACACCGGGGAGCTGTTTTTT.

This clonotype has just a few counts. The genes are TRBV6-1 and TRBJ2-1, with 9 bases that match TRBD1. Trimming took 6 bases from V and 7 from J; bases not matched to a gene: 7. The CDR3 covers 14 residues. Germline V lookup: CDR1 MNHNS, CDR2 SASEGT. The DNA of the CDR3 is TGTGCCAGCAGCGTCCGCGGACAGGGGAATGAGCAGTTCTTC. Its translation: CASSVRGQGNEQFF.

This clonotype was seen many times. The V and J genes are TRBV7-9 and TRBJ2-7; D not certain. This CDR3 is 13 amino acids long. Germline V gene lookup returns CDR1 SEHNR and CDR2 FQNEAQ (reference sequence). Trimming left V 3 bases short and J 3 bases short, with 9 bases between. The CDR3 region is CASSLAINYEQYF. The DNA of the CDR3 is TGTGCCAGCAGCTTGGCCATTAACTACGAGCAGTACTTC. Drawing the rest from reference TRBV7-9 and TRBJ2-7, the complete variable domain is DTGVSQNPRHKITKRGQNVTFRCDPISEHNRLYWYRQTLGQGPEFLTYFQNEAQLEKSRLLSDRFSAERPKGSFSTLEIQRTEQGDSAMYLCASSLAINYEQYFGPGTRLTVT.

Comment on this clonotype: This may come from a read error, since a much larger clone is one base off. V is TRBV4-2 and J is TRBJ2-1; 8 bases fit TRBD2. The CDR3 covers 15 residues. V shed 0 bases, J shed 6 bases, and the junction held 4 bases outside the gene matches. CDR1 is LGHNA and CDR2 is YNFKEQ in the germline V gene. CDR3 loop: CASSQESGRVNEQFF. The CDR3 nucleotides are TGTGCCAGCAGCCAAGAGAGCGGGAGAGTCAATGAGCAGTTCTTC.

The table lists this clonotype with many counts. The CDR3 DNA reads as TGCAGCGGGGCGGACCTGAACACTGAAGCTTTCTTT. It is translated as CSGADLNTEAFF. This chain joins TRBV29-1 and TRBJ1-1; D is ambiguous. Looked up from germline, CDR1 is SQVTM and CDR2 is ANQGSEA. This CDR3 contains 12 residues. Trimming removed 7 bases at V and 0 bases at J, with 9 bases between.